One sample yielded the 24 T cell receptor beta chains listed below, sequenced in a study of cytomegalovirus exposure and HLA in healthy donors. Clones were sequenced by immunoSEQ multiplex PCR, and TCRdb holds only the in-frame ones, with some missing. The data contain a few hundred thousand clones, approximately 86% of them singletons. The sequenced sample was PBMCs. These receptors all come from a young woman in good health and CMV-seronegative.

The chain couples TRBV29-1 to TRBJ1-1; D not resolved. Trimming left V 4 bases short and J 0 bases short, with 12 bases between. The CDR3 covers 14 residues. The germline V gene has CDR1 SQVTM and CDR2 ANQGSEA. This CDR3 reads CSVGSTVMNTEAFF. DNA of the CDR3: TGCAGCGTTGGTAGCACCGTCATGAACACTGAAGCTTTCTTT.

CDR3 residues: CASSPRWGADTQYF. In nucleotides, the CDR3 is TGTGCCAGCAGCCCTCGGTGGGGGGCAGATACGCAGTATTTT. The chain couples TRBV7-2 to TRBJ2-3, with a tentative D call TRBD2 (6 bases). Trimming stripped 5 bases from V and 4 bases from J, with 13 bases between. CDR1 and CDR2 (germline): SGHTA, FQGNSA. The CDR3 is 14 residues long.

CDR3 sequence reads: CAWIVAGELFF. In nucleotides, the CDR3 is TGTGCCTGGATCGTTGCCGGGGAGCTGTTTTTT. The V call is TRBV30, the J call TRBJ2-2; D is uncertain. V was trimmed by 4 bases and J by 6 bases, leaving 6 bases between them. This CDR3 contains 11 residues. Germline V CDR1 and CDR2: GTSNPN, SVGIG (reference sequence).

J is TRBJ2-1 and V is TRBV4-3; 7 nucleotides match TRBD1. This CDR3 region has 15 residues. Germline trimming cut 4 bases from V and 4 bases from J; bases unmatched to any gene: 7. CDR1 is LGHNA and CDR2 is YSLEER in the germline V gene. CDR3 coding DNA: TGCGCCAGCAGCCGCGGACAGGCAGTTTACAATGAGCAGTTCTTC. It specifies CASSRGQAVYNEQFF.

The chain uses TRBV29-1 and TRBJ2-6; TRBD1 aligns across 9 bases. CDR3 length: 16 amino acids. The germline CDR1 and CDR2 sequences are SQVTM and ANQGSEA. With 4 bases clipped from V and 2 bases from J, the junction kept 6 bases outside the gene matches. In DNA, the CDR3 is TGCAGCGTTGGTGGGACAGGGATGACTGGGGCCAACGTCCTGACTTTC. Residues: CSVGGTGMTGANVLTF.

The chain uses TRBV27 and TRBJ2-2; the match to TRBD2 covers 12 bases. There are 14 residues in the CDR3. CDR1 MNHEY and CDR2 SMNVEV come from the germline V gene (reference sequence). V lost 6 bases to trimming and J lost 5 bases; unmatched junction nucleotides: 1. The CDR3 coding sequence is TGTGCCAGCAGAGGGACTAGCGGGACCGGGGAGCTGTTTTTT. This sequence encodes CASRGTSGTGELFF.

The chain carries TRBV5-1 and TRBJ1-2, with 10 bases that match TRBD1. The V gene end was trimmed by 4 bases and the J gene end by 6 bases; junction bases not matched to a gene: 3. Looked up from germline, CDR1 is SGHRS and CDR2 is YFSETQ. The CDR3 is 13 residues long. CDR3 nucleotides: TGCGCCAGCAGCCCAGGGACAGGGGATGGCTACACCTTC. Translated: CASSPGTGDGYTF. Combining the CDR3 with reference TRBV5-1 and TRBJ1-2 gives the whole variable domain KAGVTQTPRYLIKTRGQQVTLSCSPISGHRSVSWYQQTPGQGLQFLFEYFSETQRNKGNFPGRFSGRQFSNSRSEMNVSTLELGDSALYLCASSPGTGDGYTFGSGTRLTVV.

V usage is TRBV6-5 and J usage is TRBJ2-3, with no clear D. The CDR3 is 14 amino acids. Germline V gene lookup returns CDR1 MNHEY and CDR2 SVGAGI. Deletions cut 7 bases from V and 0 bases from J, with 11 bases between. DNA for the CDR3: TGTGCCAGCAACCCCAGAAAAAGCACAGATACGCAGTATTTT. Residues: CASNPRKSTDTQYF.

The rearrangement joins TRBV30 to TRBJ1-1, with TRBD1 as a possible D gene (6 bases). The CDR3 has 12 residues. With 4 bases removed from V and 7 bases from J, the gap between germline ends came to 13 bases. Germline V gene data show CDR1 as GTSNPN and CDR2 as SVGIG (reference sequence). In nucleotides, the CDR3 is TGTGCCTGGAACGAGCGGGGGCATGAAGCTTTCTTT. It yields the protein CAWNERGHEAFF.

The chain employs TRBV6-5 and TRBJ2-3; 8 bases map to TRBD2. The length of the CDR3 is 15 residues. V lost 8 bases and J lost 6; bases outside the gene matches: 13. CDR1 is MNHEY, CDR2 SVGAGI, per germline. This CDR3 reads CASAVREGMFDTQYF. The CDR3, as DNA: TGTGCCAGCGCGGTCCGGGAGGGAATGTTCGATACGCAGTATTTT.

V usage is TRBV9 and J usage is TRBJ2-1; D unclear. The CDR3 runs 13 residues. Trimming left V 4 bases short and J 5 bases short, with 10 bases between. CDR1 and CDR2 from the germline V gene are SGDLS and YYNGEE. The CDR3 DNA follows: TGTGCCAGCAGCCCAGGATCTAACAATGAGCAGTTCTTC. Translating gives CASSPGSNNEQFF. Full variable domain (rest looked up from reference TRBV9 and TRBJ2-1): DSGVTQTPKHLITATGQRVTLRCSPRSGDLSVYWYQQSLDQGLQFLIQYYNGEERAKGNILERFSAQQFPDLHSELNLSSLELGDSALYFCASSPGSNNEQFFGPGTRLTVL.

The chain couples TRBV27 to TRBJ2-7; D is possibly TRBD2 (5 bases). The germline V gene encodes CDR1 MNHEY and CDR2 SMNVEV (reference sequence). The V end was cut by 3 bases, the J end by 0 bases, with 9 bases between. CDR3 size: 14 residues. CDR3 protein: CASSFGVTSYEQYF. The CDR3 bases are TGTGCCAGCAGTTTCGGGGTTACCTCCTACGAGCAGTACTTC.

This rearrangement joins TRBV4-3 to TRBJ2-7, with 9 positions matching TRBD1. Germline V gene lookup returns CDR1 LGHNA and CDR2 YSLEER. CDR3 length: 18 residues. Trimming removed 0 bases from V and 1 base from J; junction bases left unmatched: 10. This CDR3 reads CASSQDLGDRDFSYEQYF. CDR3 nucleotides: TGCGCCAGCAGCCAAGATCTAGGGGACAGGGACTTTTCCTACGAGCAGTACTTC.

The gene calls are TRBV7-9 and TRBJ1-2, with D uncertain. This CDR3 has 12 residues. V was shortened by 5 bases and J by 8 bases, with 12 bases between the two germline ends. The germline V gene encodes CDR1 SEHNR and CDR2 FQNEAQ (reference sequence). In DNA, the CDR3 is TGTGCCAGCAGCCCGGAGACGGGGGGCTACACCTTC. This gives the protein CASSPETGGYTF.

The V gene is TRBV4-2, the J gene TRBJ2-1; D unresolved. The CDR3 loop spans 15 amino acids. CDR1 LGHNA and CDR2 YNFKEQ come from the germline V gene. V was shortened by 3 bases and J by 5 bases, with 14 bases between the two germline ends. The CDR3 DNA sequence: TGTGCCAGCAGCCAGCTAGAAGAGGTGGACAATGAGCAGTTCTTC. Protein: CASSQLEEVDNEQFF.

The chain carries TRBV9 and TRBJ1-3, with D unclear. This CDR3 has 15 residues. The germline gives CDR1 SGDLS, CDR2 YYNGEE. Trimming pared 0 bases from V and 2 bases from J, leaving 9 bases between. The CDR3 DNA reads as TGTGCCAGCAGCGTAGACGGGGTCCCTGGAAACACCATATATTTT. Its translation: CASSVDGVPGNTIYF.

J is TRBJ1-2 and V is TRBV27, with 8 bases aligning to TRBD1. The ends lost 1 base at V and 0 bases at J; junction bases unmatched: 10. CDR3 length: 18 amino acids. CDR1 is MNHEY, CDR2 SMNVEV, per germline (reference sequence). The CDR3 sequence is CASSLYPTVTGANYGYTF. The CDR3 bases are TGTGCCAGCAGTTTATACCCAACTGTGACAGGGGCTAACTATGGCTACACCTTC.

The chain uses TRBV5-1 and TRBJ1-1, with D maybe TRBD1 (5 bases). The CDR3 covers 16 residues. Germline-derived CDR1 and CDR2 are SGHRS and YFSETQ. Deletions cut 0 bases from V and 4 bases from J, with 16 bases between. The CDR3 is CASSLEQIGGGTEAFF. The CDR3 region has the DNA TGCGCCAGCAGCTTGGAACAGATTGGCGGGGGCACTGAAGCTTTCTTT.

The genes are TRBV11-2 and TRBJ2-7; perhaps TRBD2 as D (5 bases). Germline V CDR1 and CDR2: SGHAT, FQNNGV. The V end lost 3 bases, the J end lost 0 bases, and 12 bases lay between the germline ends. The CDR3 is 15 amino acids. The CDR3 DNA reads as TGTGCCAGCAGCTTCTTGCGGGTGAGCTCCTACGAGCAGTACTTC. Translated, it gives CASSFLRVSSYEQYF. Full variable domain (missing parts from reference TRBV11-2 and TRBJ2-7): EAGVAQSPRYKIIEKRQSVAFWCNPISGHATLYWYQQILGQGPKLLIQFQNNGVVDDSQLPKDRFSAERLKGVDSTLKIQPAKLEDSAVYLCASSFLRVSSYEQYFGPGTRLTVT.

The chain employs TRBV10-1 and TRBJ2-7; TRBD1 matches 7 bases. The CDR3 runs to 13 residues. CDR1 is WNHNN, CDR2 SYGVQD, per germline (reference sequence). V dropped 5 bases and J dropped 2; count of bases not matched to a gene: 3. CDR3 in amino acids: CASSLDRTYEQYF. CDR3 DNA sequence: TGCGCCAGCAGTTTGGACAGGACCTACGAGCAGTACTTC.

This rearrangement joins TRBV19 to TRBJ1-5; 7 nucleotides line up with TRBD1. The CDR3 length is 14 residues. V lost 5 bases to trimming and J lost 2 bases; unmatched junction nucleotides: 3. From germline, CDR1 is LNHDA and CDR2 SQIVND (reference sequence). The CDR3 DNA reads as TGTGCCAGTAGTTCCACAGGGGGCAATCAGCCCCAGCATTTT. Protein sequence: CASSSTGGNQPQHF. The entire variable domain, with the rest obtained from reference TRBV19 and TRBJ1-5, is as follows: DGGITQSPKYLFRKEGQNVTLSCEQNLNHDAMYWYRQDPGQGLRLIYYSQIVNDFQKGDIAEGYSVSREKKESFPLTVTSAQKNPTAFYLCASSSTGGNQPQHFGDGTRLSIL.

This sequence joins TRBV4-3 and TRBJ2-2; 8 bases match TRBD1. From germline, CDR1 is LGHNA and CDR2 YSLEER. Trimming cost V 3 bases and J 4 bases; bases outside gene matches: 7. This CDR3 is 16 amino acids long. CDR3 residues: CASSQMKGTGTGELFF. In DNA, the CDR3 is TGCGCCAGCAGCCAGATGAAAGGGACAGGCACCGGGGAGCTGTTTTTT.

The table lists this clone with a few counts. V is TRBV4-2 and J is TRBJ1-2; D possibly corresponds to TRBD1 (6 bases). The CDR3 covers 13 residues. The germline V and J ends were trimmed by 0 bases and 8 bases, with 10 bases remaining between them. Germline V CDR1 and CDR2: LGHNA, YNFKEQ. The DNA for the CDR3 is TGTGCCAGCAGCCAAGATGGGACAAGAGGCTACACCTTC. Residues: CASSQDGTRGYTF.

The chain employs TRBV30 and TRBJ2-5, with 8 positions matching TRBD1. Losses at the gene ends were 5 bases for V and 4 bases for J; bases not matched to a gene: 6. Germline V CDR1 and CDR2: GTSNPN, SVGIG (reference sequence). CDR3 length equals 13 residues. Here the CDR3 DNA reads TGTGCCTGGGGGGCAGGGGGCATAGAGACCCAGTACTTC. Translated: CAWGAGGIETQYF.